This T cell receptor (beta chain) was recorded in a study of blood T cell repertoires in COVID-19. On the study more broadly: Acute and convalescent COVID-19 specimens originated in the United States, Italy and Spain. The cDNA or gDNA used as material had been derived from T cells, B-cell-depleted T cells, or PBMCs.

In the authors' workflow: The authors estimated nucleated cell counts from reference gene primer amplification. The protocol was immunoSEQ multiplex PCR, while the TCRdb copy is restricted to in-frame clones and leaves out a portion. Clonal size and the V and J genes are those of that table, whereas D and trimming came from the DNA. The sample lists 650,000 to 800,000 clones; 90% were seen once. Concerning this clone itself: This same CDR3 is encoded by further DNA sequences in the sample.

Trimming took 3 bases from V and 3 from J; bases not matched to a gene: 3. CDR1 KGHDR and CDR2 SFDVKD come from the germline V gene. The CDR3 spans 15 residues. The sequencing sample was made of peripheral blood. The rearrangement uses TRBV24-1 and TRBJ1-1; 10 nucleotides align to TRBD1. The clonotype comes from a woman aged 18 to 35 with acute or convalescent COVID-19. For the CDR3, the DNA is TGTGCCACCAGTGATCCAGGACAGGGGGACACTGAAGCTTTCTTT. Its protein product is CATSDPGQGDTEAFF.